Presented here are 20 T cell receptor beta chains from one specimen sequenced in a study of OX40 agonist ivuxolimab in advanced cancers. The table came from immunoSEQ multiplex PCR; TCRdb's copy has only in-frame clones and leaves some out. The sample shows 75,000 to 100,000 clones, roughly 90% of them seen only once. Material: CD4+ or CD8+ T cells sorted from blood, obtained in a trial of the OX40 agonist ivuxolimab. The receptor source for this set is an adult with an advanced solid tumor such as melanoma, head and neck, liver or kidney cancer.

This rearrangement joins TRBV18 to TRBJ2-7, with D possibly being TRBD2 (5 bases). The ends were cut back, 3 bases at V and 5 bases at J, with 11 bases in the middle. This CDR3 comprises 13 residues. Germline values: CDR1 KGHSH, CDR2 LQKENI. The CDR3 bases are TGTGCCAGCTCACCTTTAGTCGGGGACGAGCAGTACTTC. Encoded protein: CASSPLVGDEQYF.

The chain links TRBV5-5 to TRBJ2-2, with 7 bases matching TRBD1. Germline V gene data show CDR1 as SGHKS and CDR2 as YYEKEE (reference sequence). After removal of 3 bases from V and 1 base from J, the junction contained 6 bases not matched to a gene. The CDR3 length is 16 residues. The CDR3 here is CASSSLTGMNTGELFF. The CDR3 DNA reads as TGTGCCAGCAGCTCCTTGACAGGGATGAACACCGGGGAGCTGTTTTTT.

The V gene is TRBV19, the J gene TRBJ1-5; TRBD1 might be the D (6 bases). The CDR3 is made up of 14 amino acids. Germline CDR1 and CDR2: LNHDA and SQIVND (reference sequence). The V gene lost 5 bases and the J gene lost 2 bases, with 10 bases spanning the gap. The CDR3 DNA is TGTGCCAGTAGTTTGAGGACAGGCAATCAGCCCCAGCATTTT. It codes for CASSLRTGNQPQHF.

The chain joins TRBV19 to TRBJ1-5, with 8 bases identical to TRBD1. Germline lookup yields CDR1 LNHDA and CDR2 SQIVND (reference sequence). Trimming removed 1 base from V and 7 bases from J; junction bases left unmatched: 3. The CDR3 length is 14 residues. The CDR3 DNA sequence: TGTGCCAGTAGTATAGCAGGGGGCGGGCAGCCCCAGCATTTT. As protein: CASSIAGGGQPQHF.

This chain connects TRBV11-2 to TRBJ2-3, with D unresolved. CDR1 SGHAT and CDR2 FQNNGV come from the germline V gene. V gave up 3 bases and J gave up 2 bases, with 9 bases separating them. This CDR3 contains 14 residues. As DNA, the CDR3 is TGTGCCAGCAGCTTTGGGCGAAACACAGATACGCAGTATTTT. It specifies CASSFGRNTDTQYF.

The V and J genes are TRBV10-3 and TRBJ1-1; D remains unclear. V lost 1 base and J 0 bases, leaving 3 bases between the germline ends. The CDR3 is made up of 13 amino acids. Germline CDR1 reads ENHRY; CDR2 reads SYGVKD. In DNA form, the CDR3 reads TGTGCCATCAGTGAGTATATGAACACTGAAGCTTTCTTT. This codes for CAISEYMNTEAFF.

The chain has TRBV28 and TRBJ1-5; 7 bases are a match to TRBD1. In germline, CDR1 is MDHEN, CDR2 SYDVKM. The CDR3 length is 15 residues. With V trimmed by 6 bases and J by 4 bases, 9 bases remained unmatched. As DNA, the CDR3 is TGTGCCAGCAGCCTCGAGGGGGCTGGTAATCAGCCCCAGCATTTT. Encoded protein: CASSLEGAGNQPQHF.

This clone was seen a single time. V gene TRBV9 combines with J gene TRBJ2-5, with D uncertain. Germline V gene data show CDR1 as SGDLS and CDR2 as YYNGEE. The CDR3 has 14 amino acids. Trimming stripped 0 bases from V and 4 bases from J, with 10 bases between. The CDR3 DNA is TGTGCCAGCAGCGTAGGAAAAGGAGTAGAGACCCAGTACTTC. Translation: CASSVGKGVETQYF.

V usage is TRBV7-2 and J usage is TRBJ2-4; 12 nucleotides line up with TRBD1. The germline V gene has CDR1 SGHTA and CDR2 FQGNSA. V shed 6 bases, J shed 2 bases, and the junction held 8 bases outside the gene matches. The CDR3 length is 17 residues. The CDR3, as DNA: TGTGCCAGCAGTGTTGCCGGGACAGGGGGCTCCAAAAACATTCAGTACTTC. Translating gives CASSVAGTGGSKNIQYF.

The CDR3 here is CASSRASGSLHTDTQYF. In DNA, the CDR3 is TGCGCCAGCAGTCGGGCTAGCGGGAGTCTACACACAGATACGCAGTATTTT. The rearrangement links TRBV5-1 to TRBJ2-3, with 10 bases identical to TRBD2. The germline gives CDR1 SGHRS, CDR2 YFSETQ. CDR3 size: 17 residues. V trimming: 5 bases; J trimming: 2 bases; junction bases outside the gene matches: 11. Filled out from reference TRBV5-1 and TRBJ2-3, the complete variable domain reads KAGVTQTPRYLIKTRGQQVTLSCSPISGHRSVSWYQQTPGQGLQFLFEYFSETQRNKGNFPGRFSGRQFSNSRSEMNVSTLELGDSALYLCASSRASGSLHTDTQYFGPGTRLTVL.

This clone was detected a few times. As DNA, the CDR3 is TGCAGCGTCCTAAAGCGGGAGGTCACCTACAATGAGCAGTTCTTC. Translating gives CSVLKREVTYNEQFF. The chain is built from TRBV29-1 and TRBJ2-1, with 9 bases fitting TRBD2. The CDR3 has 15 amino acids. Trimming at V came to 6 bases and at J to 2 bases, leaving 8 bases not matched to a gene. CDR1 is SQVTM and CDR2 is ANQGSEA in the germline V gene.

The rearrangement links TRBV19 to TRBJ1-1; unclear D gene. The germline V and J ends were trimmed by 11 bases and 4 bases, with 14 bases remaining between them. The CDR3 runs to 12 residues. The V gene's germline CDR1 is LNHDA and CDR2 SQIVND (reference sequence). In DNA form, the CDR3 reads TGTGCCCCTGCTCGGCGGGCCACTGAAGCTTTCTTT. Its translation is CAPARRATEAFF.

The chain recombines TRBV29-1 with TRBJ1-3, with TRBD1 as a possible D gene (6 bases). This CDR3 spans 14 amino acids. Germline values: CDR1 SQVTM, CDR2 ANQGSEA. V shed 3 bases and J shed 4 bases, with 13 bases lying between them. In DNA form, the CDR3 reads TGCAGCGTTGACGGACAGTCTGGCGGAAACACCATATATTTT. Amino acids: CSVDGQSGGNTIYF.

This CDR3 reads CASSLEPLDEQFF. Here the CDR3 DNA reads TGTGCCAGCAGCTTAGAACCCCTCGATGAGCAGTTCTTC. This rearrangement joins TRBV7-9 to TRBJ2-1; no clear D. Per the germline V gene, CDR1 is SEHNR and CDR2 is FQNEAQ (reference sequence). The CDR3 has 13 amino acids. The V end lost 1 base, the J end lost 8 bases, and 9 bases lay between the germline ends.

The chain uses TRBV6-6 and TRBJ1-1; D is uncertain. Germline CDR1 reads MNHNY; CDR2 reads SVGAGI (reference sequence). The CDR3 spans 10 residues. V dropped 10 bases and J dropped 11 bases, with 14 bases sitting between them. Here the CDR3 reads CATLSEMAFF. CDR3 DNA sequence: TGTGCCACCCTTAGCGAGATGGCTTTCTTT.

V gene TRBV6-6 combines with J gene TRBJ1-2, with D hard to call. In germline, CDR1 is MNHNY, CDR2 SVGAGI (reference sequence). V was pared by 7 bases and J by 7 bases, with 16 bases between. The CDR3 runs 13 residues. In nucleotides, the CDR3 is TGTGCCAGCATCAAACTTCCCTACGGTGGCTACACCTTC. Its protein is CASIKLPYGGYTF.

The CDR3 DNA reads TGTGCCAGCAGCGTAGATCCCCTAGGGTGGCCTAGCGGGAGGGCTCCGCAAGAGACCCAGTACTTC. It codes for CASSVDPLGWPSGRAPQETQYF. The V call is TRBV9, the J call TRBJ2-5; 12 positions match TRBD2. J lost 2 bases, V lost 0 bases, and 20 bases had no gene match. This CDR3 is 22 amino acids long. CDR1 and CDR2 (germline): SGDLS, YYNGEE.

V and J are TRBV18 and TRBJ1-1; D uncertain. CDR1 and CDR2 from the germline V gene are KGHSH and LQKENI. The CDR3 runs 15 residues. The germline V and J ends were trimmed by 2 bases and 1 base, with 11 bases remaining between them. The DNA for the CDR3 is TGTGCCAGCTCACCATTTTCCACAGAGAACACTGAAGCTTTCTTT. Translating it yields CASSPFSTENTEAFF.

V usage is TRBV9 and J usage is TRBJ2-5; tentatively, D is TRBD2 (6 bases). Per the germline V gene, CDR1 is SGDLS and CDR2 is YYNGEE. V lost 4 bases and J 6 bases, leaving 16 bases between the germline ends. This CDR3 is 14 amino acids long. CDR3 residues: CASSSGGASKTQYF. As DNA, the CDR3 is TGTGCCAGCAGCTCCGGCGGGGCCTCAAAGACCCAGTACTTC.

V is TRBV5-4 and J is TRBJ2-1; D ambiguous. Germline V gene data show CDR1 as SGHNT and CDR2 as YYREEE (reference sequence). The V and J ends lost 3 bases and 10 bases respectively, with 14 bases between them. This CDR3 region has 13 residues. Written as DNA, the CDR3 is TGTGCCAGCAGCTGGTACGTCGGCGGAGAGCAGTTCTTC. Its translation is CASSWYVGGEQFF.